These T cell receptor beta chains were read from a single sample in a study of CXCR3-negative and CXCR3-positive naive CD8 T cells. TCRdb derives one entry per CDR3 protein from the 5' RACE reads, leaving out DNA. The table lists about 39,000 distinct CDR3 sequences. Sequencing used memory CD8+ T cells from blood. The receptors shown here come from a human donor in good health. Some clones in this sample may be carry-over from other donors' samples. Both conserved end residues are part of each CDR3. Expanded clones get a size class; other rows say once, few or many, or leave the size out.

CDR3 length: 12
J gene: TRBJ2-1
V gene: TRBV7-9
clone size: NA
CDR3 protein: CASSFTSDEQFF

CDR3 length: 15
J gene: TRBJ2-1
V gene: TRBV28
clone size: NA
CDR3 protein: CASSLLRSSYNEQFF

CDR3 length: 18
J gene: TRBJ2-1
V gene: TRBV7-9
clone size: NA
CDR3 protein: CASSASSASGGPYNEQFF

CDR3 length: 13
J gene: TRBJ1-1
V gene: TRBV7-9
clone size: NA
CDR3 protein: CASRGRGSLEAFF

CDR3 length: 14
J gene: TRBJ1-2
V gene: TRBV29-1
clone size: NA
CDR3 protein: CSVEDSDRAGGYTF

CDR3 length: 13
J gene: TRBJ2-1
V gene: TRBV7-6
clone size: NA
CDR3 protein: CASSWTDGNEQFF

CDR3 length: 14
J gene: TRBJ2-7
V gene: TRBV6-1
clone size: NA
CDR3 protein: CASSVGDSSYEQYF

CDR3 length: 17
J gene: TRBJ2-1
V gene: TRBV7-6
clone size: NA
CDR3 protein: CASSHRAGTSVSVEQFF

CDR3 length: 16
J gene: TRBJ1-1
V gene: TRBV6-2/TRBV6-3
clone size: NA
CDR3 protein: CASSHPGQGLNTEAFF

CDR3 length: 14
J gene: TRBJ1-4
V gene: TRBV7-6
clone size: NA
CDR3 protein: CASSLDRLNEKLFF

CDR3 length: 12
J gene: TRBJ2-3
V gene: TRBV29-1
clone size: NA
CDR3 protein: CSAAGFPDTQYF

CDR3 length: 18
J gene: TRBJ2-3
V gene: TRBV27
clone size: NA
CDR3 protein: CASSLSAVAGGSTDTQYF

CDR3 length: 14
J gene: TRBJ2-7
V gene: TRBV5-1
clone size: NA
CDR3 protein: CASSLADRGLEQYF

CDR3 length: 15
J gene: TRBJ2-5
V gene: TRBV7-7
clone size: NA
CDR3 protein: CASSLVFQGEETQYF

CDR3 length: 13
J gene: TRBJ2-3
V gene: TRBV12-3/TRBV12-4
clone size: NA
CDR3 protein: CASSAYPENTQYF

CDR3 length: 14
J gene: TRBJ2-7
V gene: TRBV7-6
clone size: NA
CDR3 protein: CASSLAGSPYEQYF

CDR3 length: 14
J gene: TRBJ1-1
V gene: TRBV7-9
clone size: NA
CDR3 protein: CASSWVGVNTEAFF

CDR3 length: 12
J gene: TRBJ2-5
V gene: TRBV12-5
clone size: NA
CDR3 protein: CASGPSAETQYF

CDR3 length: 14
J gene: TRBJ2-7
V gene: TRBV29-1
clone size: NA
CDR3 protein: CSVEATEFPYEQYF

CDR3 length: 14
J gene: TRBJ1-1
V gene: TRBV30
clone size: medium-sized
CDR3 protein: CAWSTQQGGTEAFF

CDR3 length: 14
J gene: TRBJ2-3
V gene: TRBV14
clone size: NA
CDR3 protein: CASSQGHGADTQYF

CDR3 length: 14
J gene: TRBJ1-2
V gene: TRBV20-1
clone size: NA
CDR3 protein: CSARVEGAGDGYTF

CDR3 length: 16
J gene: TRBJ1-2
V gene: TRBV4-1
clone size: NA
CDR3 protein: CASSQESVTASYGYTF

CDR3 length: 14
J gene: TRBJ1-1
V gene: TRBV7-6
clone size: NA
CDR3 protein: CASSWTGENTEAFF

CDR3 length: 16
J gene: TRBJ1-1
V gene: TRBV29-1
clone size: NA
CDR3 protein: CSVEAAGSGWNTEAFF

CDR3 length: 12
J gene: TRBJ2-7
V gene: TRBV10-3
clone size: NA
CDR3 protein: CAISEGPYEQYF

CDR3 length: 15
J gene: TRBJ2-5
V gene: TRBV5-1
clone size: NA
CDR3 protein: CASSLRMSVQETQYF

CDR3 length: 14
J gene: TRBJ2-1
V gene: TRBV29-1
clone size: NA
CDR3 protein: CSVEPETAYNEQFF

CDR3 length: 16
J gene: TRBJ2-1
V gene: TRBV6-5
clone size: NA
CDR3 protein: CASSYVLLATYNEQFF

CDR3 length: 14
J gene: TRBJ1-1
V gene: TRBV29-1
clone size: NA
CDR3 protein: CSVGAWTGVLEAFF

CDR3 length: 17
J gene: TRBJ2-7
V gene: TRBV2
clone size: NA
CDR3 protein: CASSERGGAGHRDEQYF

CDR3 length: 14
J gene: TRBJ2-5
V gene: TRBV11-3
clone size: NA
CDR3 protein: CASSFPGIQETQYF

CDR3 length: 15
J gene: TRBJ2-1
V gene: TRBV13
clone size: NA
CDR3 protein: CASSSRTGSYNEQFF

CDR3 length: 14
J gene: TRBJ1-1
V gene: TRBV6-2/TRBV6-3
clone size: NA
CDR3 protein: CASSYFGGRAEAFF

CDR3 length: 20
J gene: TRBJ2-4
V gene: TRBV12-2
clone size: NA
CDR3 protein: CASRFAGTSGRLRAKNIQYF

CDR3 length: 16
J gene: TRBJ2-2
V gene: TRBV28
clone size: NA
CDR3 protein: CASSWLTGANTGELFF

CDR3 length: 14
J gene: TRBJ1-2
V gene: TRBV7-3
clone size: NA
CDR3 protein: CASSEGERGYGYTF

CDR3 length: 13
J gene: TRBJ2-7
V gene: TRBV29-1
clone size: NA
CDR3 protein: CSVEAPDSHEQYF

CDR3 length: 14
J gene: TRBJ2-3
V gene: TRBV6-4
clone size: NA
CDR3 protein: CASSGGGATDTQYF

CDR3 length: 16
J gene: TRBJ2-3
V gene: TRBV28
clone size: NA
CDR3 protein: CASSTYREVDTDTQYF

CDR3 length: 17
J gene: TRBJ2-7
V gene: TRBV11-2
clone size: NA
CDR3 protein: CASSSPPRDREAYEQYF

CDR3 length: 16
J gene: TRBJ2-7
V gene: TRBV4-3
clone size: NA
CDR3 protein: CASSQDWDRASYEQYF

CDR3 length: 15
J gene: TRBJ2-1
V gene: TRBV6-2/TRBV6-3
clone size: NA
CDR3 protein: CASSYELARYNEQFF

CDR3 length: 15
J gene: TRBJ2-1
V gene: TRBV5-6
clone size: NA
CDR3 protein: CASQFGTGSVHEQFF

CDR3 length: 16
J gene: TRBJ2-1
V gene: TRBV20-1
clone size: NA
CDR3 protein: CSAREVGGAVYNEQFF